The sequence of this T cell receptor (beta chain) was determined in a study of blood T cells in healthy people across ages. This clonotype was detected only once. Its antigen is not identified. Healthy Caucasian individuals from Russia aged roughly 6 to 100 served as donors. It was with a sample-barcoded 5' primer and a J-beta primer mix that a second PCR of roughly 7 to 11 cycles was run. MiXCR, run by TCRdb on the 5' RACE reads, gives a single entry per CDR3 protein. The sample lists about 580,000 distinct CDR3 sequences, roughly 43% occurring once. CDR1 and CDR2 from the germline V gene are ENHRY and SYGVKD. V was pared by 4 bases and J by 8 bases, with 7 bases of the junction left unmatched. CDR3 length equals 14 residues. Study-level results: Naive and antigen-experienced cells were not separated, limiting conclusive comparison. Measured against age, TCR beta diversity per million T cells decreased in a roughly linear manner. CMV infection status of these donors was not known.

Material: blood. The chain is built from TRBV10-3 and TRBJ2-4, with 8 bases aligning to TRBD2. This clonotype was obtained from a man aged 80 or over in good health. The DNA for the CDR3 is TGTGCCATCAGTGTGGACCGGGAGGGGTACATTCAGTACTTC. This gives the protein CAISVDREGYIQYF.